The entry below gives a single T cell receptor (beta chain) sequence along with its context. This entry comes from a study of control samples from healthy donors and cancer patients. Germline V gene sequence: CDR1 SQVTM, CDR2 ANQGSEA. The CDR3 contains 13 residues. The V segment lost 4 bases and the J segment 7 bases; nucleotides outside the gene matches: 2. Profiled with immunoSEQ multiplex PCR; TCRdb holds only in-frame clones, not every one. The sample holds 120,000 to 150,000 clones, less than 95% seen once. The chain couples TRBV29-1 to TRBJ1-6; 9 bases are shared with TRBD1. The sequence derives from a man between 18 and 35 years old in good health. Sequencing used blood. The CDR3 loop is CSVGDRENSPLHF. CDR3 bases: TGCAGCGTTGGGGACAGGGAGAATTCACCCCTCCACTTT.